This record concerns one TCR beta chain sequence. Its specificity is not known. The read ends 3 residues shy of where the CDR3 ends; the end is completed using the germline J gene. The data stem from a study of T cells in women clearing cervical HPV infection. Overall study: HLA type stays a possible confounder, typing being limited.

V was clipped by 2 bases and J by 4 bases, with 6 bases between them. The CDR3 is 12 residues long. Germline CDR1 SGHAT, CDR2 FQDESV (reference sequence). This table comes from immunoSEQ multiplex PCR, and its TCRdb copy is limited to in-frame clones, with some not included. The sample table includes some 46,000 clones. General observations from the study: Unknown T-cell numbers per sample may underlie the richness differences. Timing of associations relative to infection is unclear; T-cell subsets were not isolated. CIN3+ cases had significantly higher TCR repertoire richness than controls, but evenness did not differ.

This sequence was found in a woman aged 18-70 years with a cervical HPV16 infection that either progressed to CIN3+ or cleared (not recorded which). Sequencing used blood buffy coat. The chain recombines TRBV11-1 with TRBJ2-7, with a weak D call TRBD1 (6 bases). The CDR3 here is CASSLRGYEQYF. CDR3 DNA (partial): TGTGCCAGCAGCTTAAGGGGGTACGAG.